Listed below are T cell receptor beta chains from one sample, sequenced in a study of shared clonotypes between healthy human individuals. Profiled with immunoSEQ multiplex PCR; TCRdb holds only in-frame clones, not every one. The sample has roughly 2.5 million clones; around 94% are singletons. Source material: naive CD4+ T cells sorted from blood. Receptor source: a young man in good health. CDR3s include the opening cysteine and the closing phenylalanine or tryptophan. D genes are given only for firm matches. Clone size is shown for a subset of rows, as once, few, many or a class of expanded clone.

TRBJ2-5 | TRBV4-1 | - | - | TGCGCCAGCAGCCAAGATCCAGTAACTAGGGGGACTTTATTGGAGACCCAGTACTTC | CASSQDPVTRGTLLETQYF
TRBJ2-7 | TRBV28 | - | - | TGTGCCAGCAGTCTCCCCGGGCAGGAGACCTACGAGCAGTACTTC | CASSLPGQETYEQYF
TRBJ2-5 | TRBV28 | TRBD1 | once | TGTGCCAGCAGTTTCCGAGACAGGGGCCAAGAGACCCAGTACTTC | CASSFRDRGQETQYF
TRBJ1-3 | TRBV9 | TRBD1 | - | TGTGCCAGCAGCTCGCGATCAGGGGGAGGAAACACCATATATTTT | CASSSRSGGGNTIYF
TRBJ2-5 | TRBV7-9 | TRBD1 | - | TGTGCCAGCAGCTTAGCCCGGGACAGGGGGACCGAGACCCAGTACTTC | CASSLARDRGTETQYF
TRBJ1-1 | TRBV6-1 | TRBD1 | - | TGTGCCAGCAGTGATACCGGGACAGGGGGTTTGGCTGAAGCTTTCTTT | CASSDTGTGGLAEAFF
TRBJ2-7 | TRBV27 | - | - | TGTGCCAGCAGTCGGTCCAGGGGGGCTTCCAACTTCTACGAGCAGTACTTC | CASSRSRGASNFYEQYF
TRBJ1-2 | TRBV5-1 | TRBD1 | - | TGCGCCAGCAGCCGCAACAGGGGAGATGGCTACACCTTC | CASSRNRGDGYTF
TRBJ2-3 | TRBV7-5 | - | - | TGTGCCAGAAGCTTAACGAGGGACAGGGGCACAGATACGCAGTATTTT | CARSLTRDRGTDTQYF
TRBJ2-3 | TRBV7-2 | - | - | TGTGCCAGCAGCGTAGAGGACAAAAGCACAGATACGCAGTATTTT | CASSVEDKSTDTQYF
TRBJ2-3 | TRBV5-1 | - | - | TGCGCCAGCAGCCCGTGGGACAATCCTAGCACAGATACGCAGTATTTT | CASSPWDNPSTDTQYF
TRBJ1-2 | TRBV4-2 | - | - | TGTGCCAGCAGCCAAGAAAGTCAGGGCTACGGTGGCTACACCTTC | CASSQESQGYGGYTF
TRBJ2-1 | TRBV7-9 | TRBD1 | - | TGTGCCAGCAGCTCGATAACAGGGGTAAATGAGCAGTTCTTC | CASSSITGVNEQFF
TRBJ2-7 | TRBV6-5 | - | - | TGTGCCAGCAGTCCCAGCTTCTCCTCAATCGAGCAGTACTTC | CASSPSFSSIEQYF
TRBJ2-3 | TRBV11-3 | TRBD2 | - | TGTGCCAGCAGCTTAAGGCTAGCGGGAGACACAGATACGCAGTATTTT | CASSLRLAGDTDTQYF
TRBJ2-2 | TRBV19 | - | - | TGTGCCAGTTCCCTAGCGCGGAACACCGGGGAGCTGTTTTTT | CASSLARNTGELFF
TRBJ1-1 | TRBV10-3 | - | - | TGTGCCATCAGCATCACGAGTCAGGCATCTGAAGCTTTCTTT | CAISITSQASEAFF
TRBJ2-2 | TRBV7-3 | TRBD2 | - | TGTGCCAGCAGCTCCCGGGGGGGAGAGAGCGCCGGGGAGCTGTTTTTT | CASSSRGGESAGELFF
TRBJ2-7 | TRBV13 | TRBD1 | - | TGTGCCAGCTCGAGGGGGGGACAGGGCTACGAGCAGTACTTC | CASSRGGQGYEQYF
TRBJ2-3 | TRBV7-3 | TRBD2 | - | TGTGCCAGCAGCTCCTTAGCGGGGGGTTTCGGGAGCACAGATACGCAGTATTTT | CASSSLAGGFGSTDTQYF
TRBJ1-1 | TRBV2 | - | - | TGTGCCAGCAGCCCCTCAAGGACAAACACTGAAGCTTTCTTT | CASSPSRTNTEAFF
TRBJ2-1 | TRBV5-4 | - | - | TGTGCCAGCAGCTTGGGTTCGGCCAGGGTGATTGATGAGCAGTTCTTC | CASSLGSARVIDEQFF
TRBJ2-7 | TRBV10-3 | TRBD2 | once | TGTGCCATCAGGGGGGGGTCTCAGCCCTACGAGCAGTACTTC | CAIRGGSQPYEQYF
TRBJ2-1 | TRBV9 | TRBD2 | - | TGTGCCAGCAGCCTAAGCGGGGGGGCGTGGTACAATGAGCAGTTCTTC | CASSLSGGAWYNEQFF
TRBJ1-2 | TRBV6-5 | - | - | TGTGCCAGCAAGGGCGGGGGAGGCTACACCTTC | CASKGGGGYTF
TRBJ2-7 | TRBV29-1 | - | - | TGCAGCGTTGAAGCCCCCTTGAGGGGCGAGCAGTACTTC | CSVEAPLRGEQYF
TRBJ1-1 | TRBV7-6 | TRBD1 | - | TGTGCCAGCAGCTTAGGTGGGGGACAGGAAGCTTTCTTT | CASSLGGGQEAFF
TRBJ1-4 | TRBV5-5 | - | - | TGTGCCAGCAGCCTTGCCAGTGCAGTTAATGAAAAACTGTTTTTT | CASSLASAVNEKLFF
TRBJ2-3 | TRBV4-1 | TRBD2 | - | TGCGCCAGCAGCCAAGATCAAGCGGGGGGCTTCACAGATACGCAGTATTTT | CASSQDQAGGFTDTQYF
TRBJ1-6 | TRBV7-6 | - | once | TGTGCCAGCAGCTTAGGCACAGGATATAATTCACCCCTCCACTTT | CASSLGTGYNSPLHF
TRBJ2-7 | TRBV2 | TRBD1 | - | TGTGCCAGCAGCGAGGACAGGGGGTTCTCCTACGAGCAGTACTTC | CASSEDRGFSYEQYF
TRBJ1-5 | TRBV6-1 | TRBD1 | - | TGTGCCAGCGGGGACAGGGAGAGCAATCAGCCCCAGCATTTT | CASGDRESNQPQHF
TRBJ2-3 | TRBV10-3 | - | - | TGTGCCATCAGTGACGGGTACACAGATACGCAGTATTTT | CAISDGYTDTQYF
TRBJ1-2 | TRBV7-2 | TRBD1 | - | TGTGCCAGCAGCGAAGGGACAGGGTACAGCTATGGCTACACCTTC | CASSEGTGYSYGYTF
TRBJ2-3 | TRBV4-2 | - | - | TGTGCCAGCAGCCAAGATAGGGCGGGAACAGATACGCAGTATTTT | CASSQDRAGTDTQYF
TRBJ2-7 | TRBV10-2 | - | - | TGCGCCAGCAGTGCGACGGACCAACGATTCTACGAGCAGTACTTC | CASSATDQRFYEQYF
TRBJ2-5 | TRBV18 | - | - | TGTGCCAGCTCACCACCCGATGGGAAGAGGGAGACCCAGTACTTC | CASSPPDGKRETQYF
TRBJ2-7 | TRBV4-3 | - | - | TGCGCCAGCAGCCAAGAACAAGCCTACGAGCAGTACTTC | CASSQEQAYEQYF
TRBJ2-3 | TRBV6-6 | TRBD2 | - | TGTGCCAGCAGTTACGTGACTAGCAGCGCAGATACGCAGTATTTT | CASSYVTSSADTQYF
TRBJ2-6 | TRBV25-1 | TRBD1 | - | TGTGCCAGCTCAGAGACAGGGGCCGGGGCCAACGTCCTGACTTTC | CASSETGAGANVLTF
TRBJ2-2 | TRBV6-5 | - | - | TGTGCCAGCAGTTATCCGGGGACGTCCGGGGAGCTGTTTTTT | CASSYPGTSGELFF
TRBJ2-2 | TRBV6-5 | - | - | TGTGCCAGCAGTTACTCGTCTCCGACTTACACCGGGGAGCTGTTTTTT | CASSYSSPTYTGELFF
TRBJ1-2 | TRBV6-5 | - | - | TGTGCCAGCAGGAGACAGACAGGTCCAAACTATGGCTACACCTTC | CASRRQTGPNYGYTF
TRBJ1-5 | TRBV18 | - | - | TGTGCCAGCTCACCACTCCAGGTTAGCAATCAGCCCCAGCATTTT | CASSPLQVSNQPQHF
TRBJ1-6 | TRBV18 | - | - | TGTGCCAGCTCACCACGAGCCCCGGGCAGGGGAGAGACTCAGCCCCTCCACTTT | CASSPRAPGRGETQPLHF
TRBJ2-5 | TRBV10-2 | - | - | TGCGCCAGCAGTGAGTCGATAGGAGGCGGGACGCCGTACCAAGAGACCCAGTACTTC | CASSESIGGGTPYQETQYF